The rows below give T cell receptor beta chains drawn from one sample of a study of identical twins. Using its own MiXCR run on the 5' RACE reads, TCRdb lists one record per CDR3 protein. The data contain 450,000 or so distinct CDR3 sequences, 12% to 15% of them seen just once; the ten biggest clones take up 0.52%. This same sample was also part of a study on yellow fever vaccine responses in identical twins.

The sample comprised CD4+ T cells sorted from blood. The receptors stem from a woman younger than 30 in good health. CDR3s include the opening cysteine and the closing phenylalanine or tryptophan. The order of the fields is V gene, clone size, CDR3 length, J gene, D gene, CDR3 DNA, CDR3 protein. A D gene is named only where the DNA matches it firmly. Expanded clones get a size class; other rows say once, few or many, or leave the size out.

v_call: TRBV5-1
clone_size: few
cdr3_length: 16
j_call: TRBJ2-1
d_call: .
cdr3_nt: TGCGCCAGCAGCCGGATTGGGTCAATGGGCTACAATGAGCAGTTCTTC
cdr3_aa: CASSRIGSMGYNEQFF

v_call: TRBV20-1
clone_size: .
cdr3_length: 14
j_call: TRBJ2-7
d_call: TRBD2
cdr3_nt: TGCAGTGCTAGACTAGCGGGAGGAGACTACGAGCAGTACTTC
cdr3_aa: CSARLAGGDYEQYF

v_call: TRBV10-3
clone_size: few
cdr3_length: 12
j_call: TRBJ2-7
d_call: .
cdr3_nt: TGTGCCATCAGTGAGGTACAGGGATTTCGGTACTTC
cdr3_aa: CAISEVQGFRYF

v_call: TRBV3-1
clone_size: .
cdr3_length: 15
j_call: TRBJ2-5
d_call: .
cdr3_nt: TGTGCCAGCAGCCAAGGCCTGAAAGAGCAAGAGACCCAGTACTTC
cdr3_aa: CASSQGLKEQETQYF

v_call: TRBV29-1
clone_size: many
cdr3_length: 13
j_call: TRBJ2-7
d_call: .
cdr3_nt: TGCAGCGTTAAGATAGCGGCCTCCTACGAGCAGTACTTC
cdr3_aa: CSVKIAASYEQYF

v_call: TRBV3-1
clone_size: few
cdr3_length: 14
j_call: TRBJ2-3
d_call: TRBD1
cdr3_nt: TGTGCCAGCGGAGGACAGGGACTCACAGATACGCAGTATTTT
cdr3_aa: CASGGQGLTDTQYF

v_call: TRBV7-2
clone_size: .
cdr3_length: 16
j_call: TRBJ2-3
d_call: TRBD1
cdr3_nt: TGTGCCAGCAGCCTAGGGACAGGTTTCCCCAGGGATACGCAGTATTTT
cdr3_aa: CASSLGTGFPRDTQYF

v_call: TRBV10-2
clone_size: few
cdr3_length: 13
j_call: TRBJ2-7
d_call: TRBD1
cdr3_nt: TGCGCCAGCAGTGAGCAGACAGGGGACGAGCAGTACTTC
cdr3_aa: CASSEQTGDEQYF

v_call: TRBV7-3
clone_size: .
cdr3_length: 14
j_call: TRBJ2-3
d_call: TRBD1
cdr3_nt: TGTGCCAGCAGCTCGACAGGGCTCACAGATACGCAGTATTTT
cdr3_aa: CASSSTGLTDTQYF

v_call: TRBV7-9
clone_size: few
cdr3_length: 14
j_call: TRBJ2-1
d_call: .
cdr3_nt: TGTGCCAGCAGCTTCCGGGATGGTTACAATGAGCAGTTCTTC
cdr3_aa: CASSFRDGYNEQFF

v_call: TRBV13
clone_size: .
cdr3_length: 19
j_call: TRBJ2-3
d_call: TRBD2
cdr3_nt: TGTGCCAGCAGCCGTCCCGGATTAGCGGGAGGTCTAACCACAGATACGCAGTATTTT
cdr3_aa: CASSRPGLAGGLTTDTQYF

v_call: TRBV2
clone_size: .
cdr3_length: 14
j_call: TRBJ1-2
d_call: TRBD1
cdr3_nt: TGTGCCAGCAGGGACAGGGAGTATGTTGGTGGCTACACCTTC
cdr3_aa: CASRDREYVGGYTF

v_call: TRBV4-3
clone_size: many
cdr3_length: 17
j_call: TRBJ2-1
d_call: .
cdr3_nt: TGCGCCAGCAGCCAAGATTTTATTAGGGACTCCTACAATGAGCAGTTCTTC
cdr3_aa: CASSQDFIRDSYNEQFF

v_call: TRBV20-1
clone_size: .
cdr3_length: 17
j_call: TRBJ2-1
d_call: TRBD2
cdr3_nt: TGCAGTGCTAGAGATCCCCTGACTAGCGGGAGGTACAATGAGCAGTTCTTC
cdr3_aa: CSARDPLTSGRYNEQFF

v_call: TRBV5-1
clone_size: few
cdr3_length: 16
j_call: TRBJ2-7
d_call: .
cdr3_nt: TGCGCCAGCAGCTCATCCAAGGGGCTCGGATCCTACGAGCAGTACTTC
cdr3_aa: CASSSSKGLGSYEQYF

v_call: TRBV7-9
clone_size: few
cdr3_length: 14
j_call: TRBJ2-1
d_call: TRBD2
cdr3_nt: TGTGCCAGCAAGGACCGGGACTATAACAATGAGCAGTTCTTC
cdr3_aa: CASKDRDYNNEQFF

v_call: TRBV14
clone_size: .
cdr3_length: 17
j_call: TRBJ2-1
d_call: .
cdr3_nt: TGTGCCAGCAGCCAACTCCGAACAGGGAGGCCCTACAATGAGCAGTTCTTC
cdr3_aa: CASSQLRTGRPYNEQFF

v_call: TRBV7-9
clone_size: many
cdr3_length: 13
j_call: TRBJ2-1
d_call: .
cdr3_nt: TGTGCCAGCAGCTCGAGGGGCATCGATGAGCAGTTCTTC
cdr3_aa: CASSSRGIDEQFF

v_call: TRBV27
clone_size: .
cdr3_length: 20
j_call: TRBJ2-2
d_call: TRBD1
cdr3_nt: TGTGCCAGCAGTCTCGCCGGGAGACAGGGGGCGTGGGGGAACACCGGGGAGCTGTTTTTT
cdr3_aa: CASSLAGRQGAWGNTGELFF

v_call: TRBV3-1
clone_size: many
cdr3_length: 13
j_call: TRBJ1-2
d_call: .
cdr3_nt: TGTGCCAGCAGCCAATTCTCAGCTTATGGCTACACCTTC
cdr3_aa: CASSQFSAYGYTF

v_call: TRBV27
clone_size: many
cdr3_length: 13
j_call: TRBJ2-2
d_call: .
cdr3_nt: TGTGCCAGCCGGGACTTGAACACCGGGGAGCTGTTTTTT
cdr3_aa: CASRDLNTGELFF

v_call: TRBV2
clone_size: .
cdr3_length: 12
j_call: TRBJ2-7
d_call: .
cdr3_nt: TGTGCCGGGAGGGGGGCGCGTTACGAGCAGTACTTC
cdr3_aa: CAGRGARYEQYF

v_call: TRBV10-3
clone_size: many
cdr3_length: 14
j_call: TRBJ1-4
d_call: TRBD1
cdr3_nt: TGTGCCATCAGTTCGGGACAGTTAAATGAAAAACTGTTTTTT
cdr3_aa: CAISSGQLNEKLFF

v_call: TRBV15
clone_size: .
cdr3_length: 15
j_call: TRBJ1-4
d_call: TRBD1
cdr3_nt: TGTGCCACCAGCGGATCGGACAGGCCCAATGAAAAACTGTTTTTT
cdr3_aa: CATSGSDRPNEKLFF

v_call: TRBV6-6
clone_size: .
cdr3_length: 13
j_call: TRBJ2-7
d_call: .
cdr3_nt: TGTGCCAGCAGTTACTCGCTAGTAGACGAGCAGTACTTC
cdr3_aa: CASSYSLVDEQYF

v_call: TRBV25-1
clone_size: .
cdr3_length: 17
j_call: TRBJ2-2
d_call: .
cdr3_nt: TGTGCCAGCAGTGATGGTTCGAGGGGTCCCGGCACCGGGGAGCTGTTTTTT
cdr3_aa: CASSDGSRGPGTGELFF

v_call: TRBV7-9
clone_size: .
cdr3_length: 17
j_call: TRBJ2-3
d_call: .
cdr3_nt: TGTGCCAGCAGCTTATATCCCGGACATCGAGCCCCAGATACGCAGTATTTT
cdr3_aa: CASSLYPGHRAPDTQYF

v_call: TRBV6-1
clone_size: few
cdr3_length: 15
j_call: TRBJ2-2
d_call: .
cdr3_nt: TGTGCCAGCAGAGAAGCAGGACTGAACACCGGGGAGCTGTTTTTT
cdr3_aa: CASREAGLNTGELFF

v_call: TRBV20-1
clone_size: few
cdr3_length: 14
j_call: TRBJ1-4
d_call: TRBD1
cdr3_nt: TGCAGTGCTAGGCCGTCCAGGGGGGGAGAAAAACTGTTTTTT
cdr3_aa: CSARPSRGGEKLFF

v_call: TRBV7-2
clone_size: many
cdr3_length: 13
j_call: TRBJ1-2
d_call: .
cdr3_nt: TGTGCCAGCAGCGAACAACAGGGAAATGGCTACACCTTC
cdr3_aa: CASSEQQGNGYTF